This T cell receptor beta chain was sequenced in a study of cytomegalovirus exposure and HLA in healthy donors. The CDR3 runs 19 residues. Unmatched junction bases numbered 16, after V lost 5 bases and J lost 3 bases. Germline CDR1 and CDR2: PRHDT and FYEKMQ (reference sequence). Study-level findings and limits: Specificity for CMV antigens was confirmed in vitro for a few of the CMV-associated chains. Some TCR beta chains (roughly 160 of them) were listed as cytomegalovirus-associated. Reported results showed that the classifier diagnosed cytomegalovirus status with high specificity and sensitivity. While the bulk of TCR sequences proved rare, some public TCRs turned up in many donors.

Generated by immunoSEQ multiplex PCR, the TCRdb table keeps only in-frame clones and is missing some. The data show 70,000 to 75,000 clones, about 94% seen once. As to this clone: What it recognizes is unknown.

This TCR came from a woman under 30 in good health and CMV-seronegative. The chain couples TRBV13 to TRBJ2-7, with 13 bases identical to TRBD2. Sequenced material: PBMCs. The CDR3 protein is CASSGHGLAGDSPLYEQYF. The CDR3 nucleotides are TGTGCCAGCAGCGGCCATGGACTAGCGGGAGATTCCCCCCTCTACGAGCAGTACTTC. Full variable domain (remainder filled in from reference TRBV13 and TRBJ2-7): AAGVIQSPRHLIKEKRETATLKCYPIPRHDTVYWYQQGPGQDPQFLISFYEKMQSDKGSIPDRFSAQQFSDYHSELNMSSLELGDSALYFCASSGHGLAGDSPLYEQYFGPGTRLTVT.